The 17 T cell receptor beta chains reported below all come from one sample, sequenced in a study of CD8 T cells in ankylosing spondylitis. TCRdb passed the 5' RACE reads through MiXCR, listing each CDR3 protein once. The sample holds 380,000 or so distinct CDR3 sequences; 20% to 25% are singletons and the top ten take around 13%. The sample comprised blood, either unsorted or a sorted T cell fraction (not recorded which). These receptors all come from a male donor with ankylosing spondylitis or in good health (not recorded which).

This chain connects TRBV15 to TRBJ2-7; no clear D gene. The CDR3 loop spans 14 amino acids. Trimming removed 5 bases from V and 0 bases from J, with 11 bases in between. Germline V gene lookup returns CDR1 LNHNV and CDR2 YYDKDF (reference sequence). The CDR3 nucleotides are TGTGCCACCAGCCCCCAGGCCCCCTCCTACGAGCAGTACTTC. Its translation is CATSPQAPSYEQYF.

This clonotype was detected many times. This chain joins TRBV12-5 and TRBJ1-2; the D gene is possibly TRBD1 (6 bases). Germline assignment: CDR1 LGHNT and CDR2 FRNRAP. This CDR3 is 16 amino acids long. The ends were cut back, 4 bases at V and 4 bases at J, with 19 bases in the middle. The CDR3 nucleotides are TGTGCTAGTGGTTCCCCACGCAGGGGCATGGGCTATGGCTACACCTTC. It encodes CASGSPRRGMGYGYTF.

This clonotype occurred many times. The rearrangement uses TRBV10-2 and TRBJ1-4; 7 nucleotides match TRBD1. The length of the CDR3 is 14 residues. Germline CDR1 reads WSHSY; CDR2 reads SAAADI. Germline trimming cut 3 bases from V and 8 bases from J; bases unmatched to any gene: 6. The CDR3 loop reads CASSETGAGEKLFF. In nucleotides, the CDR3 is TGCGCCAGCAGTGAAACAGGGGCAGGGGAAAAACTGTTTTTT.

Turning to this clonotype: A single base separates this from a much larger clone, so it may be a read error. The chain combines TRBV9 with TRBJ1-1, with no clear D. V lost 0 bases and J lost 1, with 4 bases in between. The CDR3 totals 13 residues. From germline, CDR1 is SGDLS and CDR2 YYNGEE. CDR3 sequence: CASSVGANTEAFF. The CDR3, as DNA: TGTGCCAGCAGCGTAGGGGCGAACACTGAAGCTTTCTTT.

The rearrangement links TRBV5-1 to TRBJ2-1, with 14 bases that match TRBD2. Germline V lookup: CDR1 SGHRS, CDR2 YFSETQ. Trimming removed 0 bases from V and 6 bases from J; junction bases left unmatched: 5. This CDR3 contains 17 residues. CDR3 region: CASSLETSGGAGNEQFF. The CDR3 DNA is TGCGCCAGCAGCTTGGAGACTAGCGGGGGGGCAGGCAATGAGCAGTTCTTC.

This sequence joins TRBV7-9 and TRBJ2-2; D is ambiguous. This CDR3 contains 13 residues. The germline CDR1 and CDR2 sequences are SEHNR and FQNEAQ (reference sequence). Trimming pared 5 bases from V and 3 bases from J, leaving 7 bases between. CDR3 residues: CASSLVHTGELFF. The CDR3 region has the DNA TGTGCCAGCAGCCTGGTCCACACCGGGGAGCTGTTTTTT.

This clonotype was found a few times. This rearrangement joins TRBV7-8 to TRBJ2-2; 7 bases fit TRBD1. Unmatched junction bases numbered 5, after V lost 1 base and J lost 9 bases. The CDR3 extends over 14 amino acids. The V gene's germline CDR1 is SGHVS and CDR2 FQNEAQ. The CDR3, as DNA: TGTGCCAGCAGCTTAGGACAGGGTCCCTGGGAGCTGTTTTTT. Amino acids: CASSLGQGPWELFF.

This clonotype was detected only a few times. The chain carries TRBV27 and TRBJ2-7; 9 bases line up with TRBD2. The CDR3 length is 14 residues. The V gene's germline CDR1 is MNHEY and CDR2 SMNVEV (reference sequence). J gave up 5 bases and V 2 bases, and 4 bases lay outside the gene matches. CDR3 in amino acids: CASSLSSGGDEQYF. For the CDR3, the DNA is TGTGCCAGCAGTTTAAGTAGCGGGGGTGACGAGCAGTACTTC.

This clonotype turned up a few times. The chain has TRBV29-1 and TRBJ2-7; D may be TRBD1 (7 bases). Germline CDR1 and CDR2: SQVTM and ANQGSEA. The CDR3 covers 16 residues. V was trimmed by 1 base and J by 1 base, leaving 17 bases between them. The CDR3 region is CSVEVGSGGYSYEQYF. The CDR3 DNA sequence: TGCAGCGTTGAAGTTGGCTCAGGGGGGTATTCCTACGAGCAGTACTTC.

This clonotype was counted between two and nine times. The rearrangement uses TRBV20-1 and TRBJ2-1; 9 nucleotides line up with TRBD1. The CDR3 runs to 15 residues. Germline lookup yields CDR1 DFQATT and CDR2 SNEGSKA (reference sequence). V lost 0 bases and J lost 3; bases outside the gene matches: 3. CDR3 in amino acids: CSAREGQGYYNEQFF. CDR3 DNA sequence: TGCAGTGCTAGAGAGGGACAGGGCTACTACAATGAGCAGTTCTTC.

V and J are TRBV11-1 and TRBJ2-2, with D tentatively TRBD2 (6 bases). The CDR3 is 19 amino acids. Germline V gives CDR1 SGHAT, CDR2 FQDESV (reference sequence). The V gene lost 2 bases and the J gene lost 4 bases, with 23 bases spanning the gap. DNA for the CDR3: TGTGCCAGCAGCTTACCTCGCCCGGCAGTCGAGGAGGGCACCGGGGAGCTGTTTTTT. It codes for CASSLPRPAVEEGTGELFF.

V gene TRBV2 combines with J gene TRBJ2-5, with D perhaps matching TRBD2 (5 bases). CDR3 size: 14 residues. Germline V gene data show CDR1 as SNHLY and CDR2 as FYNNEI. The V gene lost 6 bases and the J gene lost 5 bases, with 16 bases spanning the gap. In DNA, the CDR3 is TGTGCCAGCAGACCCCGGGATTCCAGGGAGACCCAGTACTTC. Amino acid sequence: CASRPRDSRETQYF. The full variable domain, with the rest looked up from reference TRBV2 and TRBJ2-5, is EPEVTQTPSHQVTQMGQEVILRCVPISNHLYFYWYRQILGQKVEFLVSFYNNEISEKSEIFDDQFSVERPDGSNFTLKIRSTKLEDSAMYFCASRPRDSRETQYFGPGTRLLVL.

This clonotype was seen only a few times. J is TRBJ2-7 and V is TRBV11-2, with D perhaps TRBD2 (6 bases). V was trimmed by 1 base and J by 7 bases, leaving 20 bases between them. Germline lookup yields CDR1 SGHAT and CDR2 FQNNGV. This CDR3 comprises 16 residues. The DNA for the CDR3 is TGTGCCAGCAGCTTAGGGAGGGCGGGGACCCAGAGAGAGCAGTACTTC. Amino acid sequence: CASSLGRAGTQREQYF.

This clonotype appeared a few times. The genes are TRBV10-3 and TRBJ2-1; possible D gene TRBD1, 5 bases. V shed 2 bases and J shed 4 bases, with 12 bases lying between them. The CDR3 totals 15 residues. Per the germline V gene, CDR1 is ENHRY and CDR2 is SYGVKD. The CDR3 DNA is TGTGCCATCAGTGAGGGGATAAGGGGATACAATGAGCAGTTCTTC. Translation gives CAISEGIRGYNEQFF.

This clonotype was detected a few times. This chain uses TRBV6-1 with TRBJ1-2; D is perhaps TRBD1 (6 bases). The CDR3 spans 13 residues. Trimming pared 6 bases from V and 3 bases from J, leaving 11 bases between. Per the germline V gene, CDR1 is MNHNS and CDR2 is SASEGT. The CDR3 loop reads CASRVRGDYGYTF. The CDR3 DNA reads as TGTGCCAGCAGAGTCAGGGGAGACTATGGCTACACCTTC.

This chain joins TRBV29-1 and TRBJ1-1; the match to TRBD1 covers 9 bases. This CDR3 is built from 15 residues. J lost 3 bases, V lost 2 bases, and 7 bases had no gene match. CDR1 and CDR2 from the germline V gene are SQVTM and ANQGSEA. The CDR3 loop is CSVEKDGQGYTEAFF. CDR3 nucleotide sequence: TGCAGCGTTGAAAAGGACGGACAGGGGTACACTGAAGCTTTCTTT.

The chain is built from TRBV12-3 or TRBV12-4 and TRBJ1-2, with D uncertain. This CDR3 is 13 amino acids long. V dropped 7 bases and J dropped 8 bases, with 17 bases sitting between them. The CDR3 region has the DNA TGTGCCAGCACGTCTATTCCCACGGAGGGCTACACCTTC. Translated, it gives CASTSIPTEGYTF.